A single sample gave rise to the 18 T cell receptor beta chains below, sequenced in a study of control samples from healthy donors and cancer patients. Only in-frame clones appear in the TCRdb table, and some are missing; sequencing was by immunoSEQ multiplex PCR. This sample has over 75,000 clones, with roughly 91% found just once. Sequencing was done on a sample of blood. Receptors were obtained from a man aged 25-40 years in good health.

As for this clone: Different DNA sequences within this sample yield the same CDR3. This chain links TRBV9 with TRBJ1-5; possible D gene TRBD1, 5 bases. Germline V gene lookup returns CDR1 SGDLS and CDR2 YYNGEE. V shed 0 bases and J shed 7 bases, with 11 bases lying between them. The CDR3 sequence is 14 residues long. Written as DNA, the CDR3 is TGTGCCAGCAGCGTAGCGGGGGGTGGGCAGCCCCAGCATTTT. Residues: CASSVAGGGQPQHF.

J is TRBJ1-5 and V is TRBV5-1; 7 positions agree with TRBD1. The CDR3 covers 15 residues. CDR1 SGHRS and CDR2 YFSETQ come from the germline V gene. V dropped 0 bases and J dropped 5; count of bases not matched to a gene: 5. This CDR3 reads CASSLDGGGDQPQHF. The CDR3, as DNA: TGCGCCAGCAGCTTGGATGGAGGGGGCGATCAGCCCCAGCATTTT.

The V and J genes are TRBV18 and TRBJ1-5, with TRBD1 identical over 9 bases. The CDR3 is 16 amino acids. The germline CDR1 and CDR2 sequences are KGHSH and LQKENI. Trimming removed 6 bases from V and 1 base from J; junction bases left unmatched: 7. CDR3 nucleotide sequence: TGTGCCAGCTCTTTTACAGGGGGCGCAAGCAATCAGCCCCAGCATTTT. Its translation: CASSFTGGASNQPQHF. Based on the CDR3 plus reference TRBV18 and TRBJ1-5, the full variable domain is NAGVMQNPRHLVRRRGQEARLRCSPMKGHSHVYWYRQLPEEGLKFMVYLQKENIIDESGMPKERFSAEFPKEGPSILRIQQVVRGDSAAYFCASSFTGGASNQPQHFGDGTRLSIL.

The V call is TRBV5-1, the J call TRBJ2-2, with TRBD1 identical over 9 bases. This CDR3 is 16 amino acids long. Germline assignment: CDR1 SGHRS and CDR2 YFSETQ. Trimming removed 4 bases from V and 6 bases from J; junction bases left unmatched: 10. CDR3 sequence reads: CASSPRDRDASGELFF. As DNA, the CDR3 is TGCGCCAGCAGCCCCCGGGACAGGGATGCATCCGGGGAGCTGTTTTTT.

The V gene is TRBV28, the J gene TRBJ1-4, with D hard to call. CDR1 MDHEN and CDR2 SYDVKM come from the germline V gene. Trimming removed 10 bases at V and 4 bases at J, with 16 bases between. The CDR3 runs 14 residues. The CDR3 sequence is CATLTGFDNEKLFF. The CDR3 region has the DNA TGTGCCACCCTGACGGGGTTCGATAATGAAAAACTGTTTTTT.

This clone was counted once. This CDR3 is also generated by other DNA sequences in the sample. V usage is TRBV30 and J usage is TRBJ1-3; no clear D gene. Germline V gene data show CDR1 as GTSNPN and CDR2 as SVGIG (reference sequence). CDR3 size: 12 residues. Trimming left V 0 bases short and J 3 bases short, with 3 bases between. The CDR3 here is CAWSVGGNTIYF. Written as DNA, the CDR3 is TGTGCCTGGAGTGTGGGTGGAAACACCATATATTTT. The entire variable domain, with the rest obtained from reference TRBV30 and TRBJ1-3, is as follows: SQTIHQWPATLVQPVGSPLSLECTVEGTSNPNLYWYRQAAGRGLQLLFYSVGIGQISSEVPQNLSASRPQDRQFILSSKKLLLSDSGFYLCAWSVGGNTIYFGEGSWLTVV.

The chain employs TRBV11-3 and TRBJ1-5; D uncertain. CDR3 length equals 15 residues. In germline, CDR1 is SGHNT, CDR2 YENEEA. V lost 0 bases, J lost 1 base, and 7 bases lay in between. As DNA, the CDR3 is TGTGCCAGCAGCTTAGACAGAGGGAGCAATCAGCCCCAGCATTTT. This gives the protein CASSLDRGSNQPQHF.

V is TRBV15 and J is TRBJ2-3; D possibly corresponds to TRBD1 (6 bases). The CDR3 has 15 residues. The germline V gene encodes CDR1 LNHNV and CDR2 YYDKDF (reference sequence). Trimming stripped 5 bases from V and 1 base from J, with 13 bases between. The CDR3 is CATSLQGIGTDTQYF. In DNA form, the CDR3 reads TGTGCCACCAGCTTGCAGGGGATCGGCACAGATACGCAGTATTTT.

This clone was detected only once. The V and J genes are TRBV18 and TRBJ1-2; 11 bases are a match to TRBD1. J lost 8 bases, V lost 2 bases, and 7 bases had no gene match. Germline CDR1 reads KGHSH; CDR2 reads LQKENI. The CDR3 is made up of 15 amino acids. CDR3 sequence: CASSPSGQGAIGYTF. CDR3 DNA sequence: TGTGCCAGCTCACCATCCGGACAGGGGGCTATCGGCTACACCTTC.

The CDR3 reads CASSDQDYEQYF. CDR3 nucleotide sequence: TGTGCCAGCAGTGACCAGGACTACGAGCAGTACTTC. V and J are TRBV2 and TRBJ2-7; D is unresolved. This CDR3 region has 12 residues. V lost 3 bases, J lost 3 bases, and 6 bases lay in between. The V gene's germline CDR1 is SNHLY and CDR2 FYNNEI. Supplemented by reference TRBV2 and TRBJ2-7, the full variable domain reads EPEVTQTPSHQVTQMGQEVILRCVPISNHLYFYWYRQILGQKVEFLVSFYNNEISEKSEIFDDQFSVERPDGSNFTLKIRSTKLEDSAMYFCASSDQDYEQYFGPGTRLTVT.

This clone occurred once. The V gene is TRBV12-3 or TRBV12-4, the J gene TRBJ1-1; no definite D call. Trimming left V 3 bases short and J 8 bases short, with 10 bases between. This CDR3 spans 12 amino acids. The DNA for the CDR3 is TGTGCCAGCAGTTTGGGAGAGTGGGAAGCTTTCTTT. Its translation: CASSLGEWEAFF.

The table lists this clone with a count of one. The V gene is TRBV6-1, the J gene TRBJ2-1, with 9 bases lining up with TRBD2. With V trimmed by 2 bases and J by 7 bases, 21 bases remained unmatched. The germline V gene has CDR1 MNHNS and CDR2 SASEGT. The CDR3 sequence is 20 residues long. Here the CDR3 reads CASSELDRAEGGREQNEQFF. DNA for the CDR3: TGTGCCAGCAGTGAACTCGACAGGGCGGAGGGCGGGAGGGAACAGAATGAGCAGTTCTTC.

The chain couples TRBV2 to TRBJ1-1, with 7 bases fitting TRBD1. The V segment lost 7 bases and the J segment 0 bases; nucleotides outside the gene matches: 2. This CDR3 spans 13 amino acids. CDR1 is SNHLY and CDR2 is FYNNEI in the germline V gene. Here the CDR3 reads CASKGQMNTEAFF. CDR3 DNA: TGTGCCAGCAAGGGACAGATGAACACTGAAGCTTTCTTT.

The chain carries TRBV4-1 and TRBJ2-7, with no clear D. The CDR3 is 16 amino acids. Germline V gene lookup returns CDR1 MGHRA and CDR2 YSYEKL. V was cut by 4 bases and J by 5 bases, with 21 bases left in between. CDR3 in DNA: TGCGCCAGCAGCCCGATGGGTAGTCCGAGTCGGGACGAGCAGTACTTC. Translating gives CASSPMGSPSRDEQYF.

In DNA form, the CDR3 reads TGTGCCAGCAGTCCGTTGGGACTAGCGGGAGTTAATGAGCAGTTCTTC. It translates to CASSPLGLAGVNEQFF. The chain uses TRBV27 and TRBJ2-1; 14 bases match TRBD2. CDR3 length: 16 residues. The J segment lost 7 bases and the V segment lost 5 bases, leaving 7 bases of the junction unmatched. The germline gives CDR1 MNHEY, CDR2 SMNVEV (reference sequence).

This rearrangement joins TRBV9 to TRBJ2-3, with no clear D. Germline loops: CDR1 SGDLS, CDR2 YYNGEE. V gave up 4 bases and J gave up 4 bases, with 19 bases separating them. The CDR3 length is 16 residues. The CDR3 region is CASSPLVGVNSDTQYF. The CDR3 DNA reads as TGTGCCAGCAGCCCACTTGTAGGAGTTAATTCAGATACGCAGTATTTT.

The rearrangement links TRBV6-2 or TRBV6-3 to TRBJ2-3; 12 bases align to TRBD2. The ends lost 1 base at V and 5 bases at J; junction bases unmatched: 1. Per the germline V gene, CDR1 is MNHEY and CDR2 is SVGEGT. The CDR3 totals 15 residues. The CDR3 sequence: CASSYLLAGGDTQYF. CDR3 in DNA: TGTGCCAGCAGTTACTTACTAGCGGGAGGAGATACGCAGTATTTT.

This clone occurred once. The chain combines TRBV15 with TRBJ1-1, with D perhaps matching TRBD1 (6 bases). V was trimmed by 0 bases and J by 8 bases, leaving 10 bases between them. Germline V lookup: CDR1 LNHNV, CDR2 YYDKDF (reference sequence). The CDR3 has 13 residues. The CDR3 DNA follows: TGTGCCACCAGCAGAGAGGGGGCATTAGAAGCTTTCTTT. Translation gives CATSREGALEAFF.